Listed here is a single T cell receptor beta chain. Per the study methods: Reference gene primers were amplified, and this amplification served to estimate nucleated cell counts. Only in-frame clones appear in the TCRdb table, and some are missing; sequencing was by immunoSEQ multiplex PCR. V and J calls and clone size are given by that table; D and trimming were obtained from the DNA. Among about 210,000 clones listed, 75% to 85% were seen once. V gave up 0 bases and J gave up 4 bases; unmatched junction bases: 4. This CDR3 comprises 16 residues. Germline V gene sequence: CDR1 KGHDR, CDR2 SFDVKD. The sample originates from a study of blood T cell repertoires in COVID-19. Study background: Whether acute or convalescent, the COVID-19 samples came from the United States, Italy and Spain.

The Seattle patients joined while their infection was active and were tracked longitudinally afterward. The chain links TRBV24-1 to TRBJ2-1; 8 bases line up with TRBD2. Sequenced sample: peripheral blood. This clonotype was sampled from a man in his fifties with COVID-19, enrolled during active disease. CDR3 in DNA: TGTGCCACCAGTGATTTGGGTCGGGGGGGATACAATGAGCAGTTCTTC. Protein: CATSDLGRGGYNEQFF.